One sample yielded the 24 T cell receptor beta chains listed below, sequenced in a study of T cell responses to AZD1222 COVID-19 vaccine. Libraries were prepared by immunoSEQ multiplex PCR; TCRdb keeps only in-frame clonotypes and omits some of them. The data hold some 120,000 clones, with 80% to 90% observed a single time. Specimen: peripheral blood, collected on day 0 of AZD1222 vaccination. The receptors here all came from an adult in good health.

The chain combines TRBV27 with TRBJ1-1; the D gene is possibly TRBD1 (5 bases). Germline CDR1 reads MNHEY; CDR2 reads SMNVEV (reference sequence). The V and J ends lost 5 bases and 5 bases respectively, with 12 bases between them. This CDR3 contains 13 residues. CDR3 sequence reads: CASSLRQSTEAFF. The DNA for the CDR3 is TGTGCCAGCAGTCTGCGACAGTCTACTGAAGCTTTCTTT.

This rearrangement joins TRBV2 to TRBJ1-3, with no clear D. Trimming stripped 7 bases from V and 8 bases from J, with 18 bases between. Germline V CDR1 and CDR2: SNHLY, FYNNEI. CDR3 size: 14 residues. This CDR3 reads CASTTLLTGYTIYF. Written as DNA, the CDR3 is TGTGCCAGCACCACTCTCCTCACGGGGTACACCATATATTTT.

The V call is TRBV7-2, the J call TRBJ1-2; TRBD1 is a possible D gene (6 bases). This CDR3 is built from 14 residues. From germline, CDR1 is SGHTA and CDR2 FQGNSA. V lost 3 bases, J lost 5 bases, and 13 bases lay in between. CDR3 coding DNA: TGTGCCAGCAGCTTTGGAGGTGGACAGTATGGCTACACCTTC. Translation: CASSFGGGQYGYTF. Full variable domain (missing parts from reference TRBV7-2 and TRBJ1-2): GAGVSQSPSNKVTEKGKDVELRCDPISGHTALYWYRQSLGQGLEFLIYFQGNSAPDKSGLPSDRFSAERTGGSVSTLTIQRTQQEDSAVYLCASSFGGGQYGYTFGSGTRLTVV.

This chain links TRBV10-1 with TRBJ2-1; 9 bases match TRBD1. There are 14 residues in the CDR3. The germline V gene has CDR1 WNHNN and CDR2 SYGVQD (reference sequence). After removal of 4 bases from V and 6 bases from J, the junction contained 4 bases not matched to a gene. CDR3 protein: CASSGGTGTNEQFF. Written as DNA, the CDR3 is TGCGCCAGCAGTGGAGGGACAGGGACCAATGAGCAGTTCTTC.

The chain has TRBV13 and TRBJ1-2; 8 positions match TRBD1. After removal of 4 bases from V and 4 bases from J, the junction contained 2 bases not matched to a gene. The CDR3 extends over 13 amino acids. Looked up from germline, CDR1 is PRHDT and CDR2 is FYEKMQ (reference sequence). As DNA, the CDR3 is TGTGCCAGCAGCTCGCAGGGGGCCTATGGCTACACCTTC. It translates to CASSSQGAYGYTF.

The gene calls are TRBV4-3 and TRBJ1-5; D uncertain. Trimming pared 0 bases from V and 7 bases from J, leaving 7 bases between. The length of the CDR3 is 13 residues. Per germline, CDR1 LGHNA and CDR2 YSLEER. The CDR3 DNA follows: TGCGCCAGCAGCCAAGATACTGTACAGCCCCAGCATTTT. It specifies CASSQDTVQPQHF.

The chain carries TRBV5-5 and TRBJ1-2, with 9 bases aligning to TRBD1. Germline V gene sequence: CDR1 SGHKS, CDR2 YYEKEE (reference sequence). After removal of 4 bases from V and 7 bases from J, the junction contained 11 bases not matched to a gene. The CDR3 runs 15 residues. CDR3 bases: TGTGCCAGCAGCATGGGGACAGGGAAGAGTTTTGGCTACACCTTC. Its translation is CASSMGTGKSFGYTF. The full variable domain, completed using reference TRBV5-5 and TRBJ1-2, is DAGVTQSPTHLIKTRGQQVTLRCSPISGHKSVSWYQQVLGQGPQFIFQYYEKEERGRGNFPDRFSARQFPNYSSELNVNALLLGDSALYLCASSMGTGKSFGYTFGSGTRLTVV.

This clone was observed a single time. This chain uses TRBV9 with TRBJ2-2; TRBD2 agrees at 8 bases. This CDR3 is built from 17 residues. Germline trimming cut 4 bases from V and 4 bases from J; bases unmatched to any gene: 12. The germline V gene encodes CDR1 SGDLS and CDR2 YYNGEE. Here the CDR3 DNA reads TGTGCCAGCAGCCTCGGTTTTGGACTAGCCCTCACCGGGGAGCTGTTTTTT. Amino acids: CASSLGFGLALTGELFF. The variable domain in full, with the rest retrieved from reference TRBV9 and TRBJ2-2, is DSGVTQTPKHLITATGQRVTLRCSPRSGDLSVYWYQQSLDQGLQFLIQYYNGEERAKGNILERFSAQQFPDLHSELNLSSLELGDSALYFCASSLGFGLALTGELFFGEGSRLTVL.

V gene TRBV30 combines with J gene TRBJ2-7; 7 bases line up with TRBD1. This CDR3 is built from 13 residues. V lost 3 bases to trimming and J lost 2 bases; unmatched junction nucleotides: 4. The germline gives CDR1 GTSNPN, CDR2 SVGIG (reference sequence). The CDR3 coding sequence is TGTGCCTGGAGACTCGGGACAGCCTACGAGCAGTACTTC. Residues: CAWRLGTAYEQYF.

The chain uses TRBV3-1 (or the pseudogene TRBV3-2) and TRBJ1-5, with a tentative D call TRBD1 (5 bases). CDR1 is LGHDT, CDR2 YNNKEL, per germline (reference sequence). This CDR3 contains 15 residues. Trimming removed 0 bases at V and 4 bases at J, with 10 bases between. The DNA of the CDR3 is TGTGCCAGCAGCCAAGATCTAGGGGTTAATCAGCCCCAGCATTTT. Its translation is CASSQDLGVNQPQHF.

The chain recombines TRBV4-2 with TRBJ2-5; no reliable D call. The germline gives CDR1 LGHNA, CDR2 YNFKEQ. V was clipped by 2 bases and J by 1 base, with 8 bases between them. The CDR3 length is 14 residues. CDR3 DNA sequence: TGTGCCAGCAGCCAATCACACGGCCAAGAGACCCAGTACTTC. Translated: CASSQSHGQETQYF.

CDR3 nucleotides: TGTGCCAGCAGCTTAGGTGGGGGTTGGGAGACCCAGTACTTC. This translates into CASSLGGGWETQYF. The rearrangement joins TRBV7-2 to TRBJ2-5; the D gene could be TRBD1 or TRBD2 (5 bases each). Germline V gives CDR1 SGHTA, CDR2 FQGNSA. With 1 base removed from V and 5 bases from J, the gap between germline ends came to 11 bases. The CDR3 is 14 residues long.

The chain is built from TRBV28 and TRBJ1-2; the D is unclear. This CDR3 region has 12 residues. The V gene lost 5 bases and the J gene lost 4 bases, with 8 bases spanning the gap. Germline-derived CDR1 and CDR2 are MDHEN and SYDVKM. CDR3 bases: TGTGCCAGCAGTGCGGAGGTCTATGGCTACACCTTC. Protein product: CASSAEVYGYTF.

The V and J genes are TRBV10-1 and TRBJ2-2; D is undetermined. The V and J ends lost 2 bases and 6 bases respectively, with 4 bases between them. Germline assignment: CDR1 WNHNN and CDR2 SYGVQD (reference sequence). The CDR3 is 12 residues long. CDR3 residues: CASSEGSGELFF. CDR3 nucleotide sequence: TGCGCCAGCAGTGAGGGGTCCGGGGAGCTGTTTTTT.

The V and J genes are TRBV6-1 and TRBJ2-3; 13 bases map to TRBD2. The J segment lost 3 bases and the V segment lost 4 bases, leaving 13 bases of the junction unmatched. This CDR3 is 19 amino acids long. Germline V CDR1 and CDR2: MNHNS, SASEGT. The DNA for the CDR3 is TGTGCCAGCAGTGGGAACCAACTGGGACTAGCGGGATTAACAGATACGCAGTATTTT. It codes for CASSGNQLGLAGLTDTQYF.

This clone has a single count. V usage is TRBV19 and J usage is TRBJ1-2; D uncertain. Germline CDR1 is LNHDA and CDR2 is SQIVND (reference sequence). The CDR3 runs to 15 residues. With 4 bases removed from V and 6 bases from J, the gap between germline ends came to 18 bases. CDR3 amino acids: CASSTTRRSKNGYTF. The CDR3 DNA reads TGTGCCAGTAGTACCACCCGACGAAGTAAGAATGGCTACACCTTC. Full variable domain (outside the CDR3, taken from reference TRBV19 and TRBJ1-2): DGGITQSPKYLFRKEGQNVTLSCEQNLNHDAMYWYRQDPGQGLRLIYYSQIVNDFQKGDIAEGYSVSREKKESFPLTVTSAQKNPTAFYLCASSTTRRSKNGYTFGSGTRLTVV.

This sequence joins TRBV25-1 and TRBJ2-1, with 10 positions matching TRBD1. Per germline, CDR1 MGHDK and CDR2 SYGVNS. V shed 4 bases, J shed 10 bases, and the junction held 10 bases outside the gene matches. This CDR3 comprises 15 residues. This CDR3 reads CASSVPGTGVREQFF. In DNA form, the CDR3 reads TGTGCCAGCAGTGTTCCCGGGACAGGGGTAAGAGAGCAGTTCTTC.

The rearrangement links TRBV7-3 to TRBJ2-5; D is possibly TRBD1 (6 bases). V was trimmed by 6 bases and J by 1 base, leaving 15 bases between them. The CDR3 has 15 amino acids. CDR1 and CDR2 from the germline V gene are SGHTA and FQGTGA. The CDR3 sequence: CASSPTGLPQETQYF. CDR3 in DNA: TGTGCCAGCAGTCCGACAGGTCTCCCCCAAGAGACCCAGTACTTC.

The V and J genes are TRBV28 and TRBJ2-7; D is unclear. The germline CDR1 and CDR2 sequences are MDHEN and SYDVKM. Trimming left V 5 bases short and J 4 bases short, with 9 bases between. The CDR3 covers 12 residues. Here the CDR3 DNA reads TGTGCCAGCAGTCCCTTAGGGTACGAGCAGTACTTC. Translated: CASSPLGYEQYF.

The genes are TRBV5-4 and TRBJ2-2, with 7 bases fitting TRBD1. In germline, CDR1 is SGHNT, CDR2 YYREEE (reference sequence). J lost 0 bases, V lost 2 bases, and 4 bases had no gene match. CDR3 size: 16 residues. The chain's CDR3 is CASSFPTGSNTGELFF. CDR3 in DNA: TGTGCCAGCAGCTTCCCGACAGGGTCGAACACCGGGGAGCTGTTTTTT. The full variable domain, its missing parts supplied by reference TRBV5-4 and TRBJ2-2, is ETGVTQSPTHLIKTRGQQVTLRCSSQSGHNTVSWYQQALGQGPQFIFQYYREEENGRGNFPPRFSGLQFPNYSSELNVNALELDDSALYLCASSFPTGSNTGELFFGEGSRLTVL.

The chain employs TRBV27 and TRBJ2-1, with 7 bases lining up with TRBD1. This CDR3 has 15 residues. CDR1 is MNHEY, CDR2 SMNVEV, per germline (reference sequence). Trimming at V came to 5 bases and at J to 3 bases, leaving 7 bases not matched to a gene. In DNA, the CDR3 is TGTGCCAGCAGTCTAGACAGGGTTAACTACAATGAGCAGTTCTTC. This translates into CASSLDRVNYNEQFF.

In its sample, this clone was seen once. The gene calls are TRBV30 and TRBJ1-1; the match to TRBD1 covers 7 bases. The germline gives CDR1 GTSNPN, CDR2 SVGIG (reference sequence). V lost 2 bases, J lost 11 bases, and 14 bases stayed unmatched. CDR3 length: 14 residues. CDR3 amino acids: CAWSLSERGRGAFF. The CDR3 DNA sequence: TGTGCCTGGAGTCTGTCGGAGAGGGGGCGCGGGGCTTTCTTT.

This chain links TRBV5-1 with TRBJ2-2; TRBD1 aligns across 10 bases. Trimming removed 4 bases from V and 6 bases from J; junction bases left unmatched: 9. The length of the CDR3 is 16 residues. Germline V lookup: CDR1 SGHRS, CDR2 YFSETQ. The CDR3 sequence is CASSGRQGADAGELFF. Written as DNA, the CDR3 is TGCGCCAGCAGCGGAAGACAGGGGGCGGACGCCGGGGAGCTGTTTTTT.

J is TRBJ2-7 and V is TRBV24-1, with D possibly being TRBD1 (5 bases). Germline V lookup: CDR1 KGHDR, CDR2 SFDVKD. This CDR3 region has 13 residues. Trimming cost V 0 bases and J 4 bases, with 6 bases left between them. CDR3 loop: CATSDLRGYEQYF. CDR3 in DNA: TGTGCCACCAGTGATTTGAGGGGATACGAGCAGTACTTC.